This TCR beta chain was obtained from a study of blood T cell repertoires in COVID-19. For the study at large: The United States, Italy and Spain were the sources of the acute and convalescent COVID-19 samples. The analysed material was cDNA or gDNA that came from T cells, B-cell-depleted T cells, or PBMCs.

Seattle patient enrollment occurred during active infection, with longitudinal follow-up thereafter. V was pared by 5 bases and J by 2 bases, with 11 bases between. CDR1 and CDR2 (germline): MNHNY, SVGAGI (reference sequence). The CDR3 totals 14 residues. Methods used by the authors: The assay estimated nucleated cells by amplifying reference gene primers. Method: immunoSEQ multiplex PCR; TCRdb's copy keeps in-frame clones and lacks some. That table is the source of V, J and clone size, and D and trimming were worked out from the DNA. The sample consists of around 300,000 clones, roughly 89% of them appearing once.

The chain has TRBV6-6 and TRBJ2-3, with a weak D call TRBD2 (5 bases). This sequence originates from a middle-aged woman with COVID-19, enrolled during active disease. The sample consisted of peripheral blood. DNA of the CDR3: TGTGCCAGCAGTAAGGGAGTGGCCACAGATACGCAGTATTTT. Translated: CASSKGVATDTQYF.